Listed here are 30 T cell receptor beta chains from one sample, sequenced in a study of blood T cell repertoires in COVID-19. Assay: immunoSEQ multiplex PCR; the TCRdb copy retains only in-frame clones and omits some. The repertoire holds approximately 170,000 clones, around four fifths seen once, with approximately 11% in the top ten. Sequencing was performed on peripheral blood. The receptors here all came from a human donor in a cohort sampled during active COVID-19.

The chain joins TRBV19 to TRBJ2-1, with TRBD1 identical over 8 bases. This CDR3 is 15 amino acids long. Germline lookup yields CDR1 LNHDA and CDR2 SQIVND (reference sequence). J was trimmed by 2 bases and V by 6 bases; bases with no gene match: 6. CDR3 sequence: CASRRQGTAYNEQFF. The CDR3 nucleotides read TGTGCCAGTAGGAGACAGGGGACGGCCTACAATGAGCAGTTCTTC.

This clone was counted between two and nine times. V is TRBV11-2 and J is TRBJ2-1; 8 bases agree with TRBD2. CDR3 length: 14 residues. The V gene's germline CDR1 is SGHAT and CDR2 FQNNGV. Trimming took 1 base from V and 9 from J; bases not matched to a gene: 5. The CDR3 nucleotides read TGTGCCAGCAGCTTAGCGGGAGGGCCGACTGAGCAGTTCTTC. Translating it yields CASSLAGGPTEQFF.

This rearrangement joins TRBV7-2 to TRBJ1-2, with 8 bases lining up with TRBD1. Germline V gives CDR1 SGHTA, CDR2 FQGNSA. The CDR3 contains 16 residues. V was clipped by 0 bases and J by 0 bases; unmatched bases: 3. This chain's CDR3 is CASSLATGVANYGYTF. The CDR3 nucleotides are TGTGCCAGCAGCTTAGCGACAGGGGTTGCTAACTATGGCTACACCTTC.

The genes are TRBV6-5 and TRBJ2-3, with a possible D match to TRBD1 (7 bases). Germline-derived CDR1 and CDR2 are MNHEY and SVGAGI. V shed 9 bases and J shed 3 bases, with 13 bases lying between them. The CDR3 extends over 13 amino acids. CDR3 DNA: TGTGCCAGGCAGGGGGGAGGTACAGATACGCAGTATTTT. This codes for CARQGGGTDTQYF.

The V and J genes are TRBV6-2 or TRBV6-3 and TRBJ1-1; D is perhaps TRBD1 (6 bases). Per the germline V gene, CDR1 is MNHEY and CDR2 is SVGEGT. V lost 5 bases and J 5 bases, leaving 15 bases between the germline ends. CDR3 length: 14 residues. CDR3 nucleotide sequence: TGTGCCAGCAGTCCCCGGGGGGCGCGGACTGAAGCTTTCTTT. Translation: CASSPRGARTEAFF.

The rearrangement uses TRBV6-6 and TRBJ2-2; TRBD1 might be the D (5 bases). Germline loops: CDR1 MNHNY, CDR2 SVGAGI (reference sequence). The germline V and J ends were trimmed by 5 bases and 0 bases, with 7 bases remaining between them. CDR3 length equals 14 residues. The CDR3 here is CASSRQTNTGELFF. The CDR3 DNA follows: TGTGCCAGCAGTAGACAGACGAACACCGGGGAGCTGTTTTTT.

The chain couples TRBV10-3 to TRBJ2-1, with 7 bases lining up with TRBD1. V lost 6 bases, J lost 6 bases, and 11 bases stayed unmatched. The V gene's germline CDR1 is ENHRY and CDR2 SYGVKD. The CDR3 loop spans 15 amino acids. The DNA for the CDR3 is TGTGCCATCAGCAACCCGGGACAGTTGACCAATGAGCAGTTCTTC. This codes for CAISNPGQLTNEQFF.

The gene calls are TRBV19 and TRBJ1-5, with a possible D match to TRBD1 (6 bases). Trimming pared 3 bases from V and 1 base from J, leaving 7 bases between. Germline loops: CDR1 LNHDA, CDR2 SQIVND (reference sequence). This CDR3 contains 14 residues. In DNA form, the CDR3 reads TGTGCCAGTAGTATTGACAGGAGCAATCAGCCCCAGCATTTT. Protein: CASSIDRSNQPQHF.

The chain joins TRBV7-9 to TRBJ1-4; D remains ambiguous. V lost 5 bases to trimming and J lost 0 bases, with 7 bases between them. The CDR3 is 14 residues long. Germline lookup yields CDR1 SEHNR and CDR2 FQNEAQ (reference sequence). As DNA, the CDR3 is TGTGCCAGCAGCCCCCTAGCAACTAATGAAAAACTGTTTTTT. Translation: CASSPLATNEKLFF.

This CDR3 is CASSRAGTEAFF. For the CDR3, the DNA is TGTGCCAGCTCCCGAGCGGGGACTGAAGCTTTCTTT. The genes are TRBV18 and TRBJ1-1; no clear D. Germline V gene lookup returns CDR1 KGHSH and CDR2 LQKENI. V was clipped by 6 bases and J by 5 bases, with 10 bases between them. The CDR3 is 12 residues long.

The rearrangement joins TRBV28 to TRBJ2-5; D is possibly TRBD2 (5 bases). Trimming took off 0 bases at V and 5 bases at J, with 13 bases between the two ends. Per the germline V gene, CDR1 is MDHEN and CDR2 is SYDVKM. The CDR3 sequence is 15 residues long. The CDR3 is CASSLWTNPRETQYF. The CDR3 coding sequence is TGTGCCAGCAGTTTATGGACTAATCCGAGGGAGACCCAGTACTTC.

The chain links TRBV3-1 (or the pseudogene TRBV3-2) to TRBJ2-1, with D maybe TRBD1 (5 bases). Trimming left V 1 base short and J 0 bases short, with 13 bases between. In germline, CDR1 is LGHDT, CDR2 YNNKEL (reference sequence). This CDR3 region has 17 residues. CDR3 protein: CASSQVVGPGSYNEQFF. Written as DNA, the CDR3 is TGTGCCAGCAGCCAAGTCGTGGGGCCGGGCTCCTACAATGAGCAGTTCTTC.

This chain joins TRBV6-2 or TRBV6-3 and TRBJ2-5, with 7 nucleotides matching TRBD1. The CDR3 contains 14 residues. Per the germline V gene, CDR1 is MNHEY and CDR2 is SVGEGT. Trimming cost V 6 bases and J 0 bases; bases outside gene matches: 4. CDR3 in DNA: TGTGCCAGCAGCCCGGGACAGTACCAAGAGACCCAGTACTTC. Protein product: CASSPGQYQETQYF.

V and J are TRBV4-3 and TRBJ1-1; no clear D. Trimming pared 5 bases from V and 2 bases from J, leaving 15 bases between. The CDR3 has 15 residues. CDR1 is LGHNA and CDR2 is YSLEER in the germline V gene. The CDR3 here is CASSSRALLNTEAFF. The CDR3 DNA sequence: TGCGCCAGCAGCTCCCGTGCACTTCTAAACACTGAAGCTTTCTTT.

The CDR3 DNA reads TGTGCCAGCAGCTTAGCTGCAGGGGGCACGGCTAATGAAAAACTGTTTTTT. Its protein is CASSLAAGGTANEKLFF. This rearrangement joins TRBV7-8 to TRBJ1-4, with 8 positions matching TRBD1. The germline V gene has CDR1 SGHVS and CDR2 FQNEAQ. J was trimmed by 3 bases and V by 0 bases; bases with no gene match: 6. This CDR3 contains 17 residues.

This clone occurred once. V is TRBV11-2 and J is TRBJ1-5; D gene unclear. V was clipped by 2 bases and J by 6 bases, with 8 bases between them. The CDR3 has 13 amino acids. The germline CDR1 and CDR2 sequences are SGHAT and FQNNGV. CDR3 sequence reads: CASSLHRLQPQHF. CDR3 nucleotide sequence: TGTGCCAGCAGCTTACATCGACTTCAGCCCCAGCATTTT.

The rearrangement links TRBV5-8 to TRBJ2-4; the D gene is possibly TRBD2 (5 bases). Trimming removed 4 bases from V and 0 bases from J, with 8 bases in between. Germline V gene sequence: CDR1 SGHTS, CDR2 YDEGEE. The CDR3 length is 14 residues. Written as DNA, the CDR3 is TGTGCCAGCAGCCCCGGGGTAGCCAAAAACATTCAGTACTTC. Translated, it gives CASSPGVAKNIQYF.

This clone turned up a few times. J is TRBJ1-1 and V is TRBV9, with D uncertain. The CDR3 totals 15 residues. V was shortened by 0 bases and J by 6 bases, with 15 bases between the two germline ends. Germline assignment: CDR1 SGDLS and CDR2 YYNGEE. The CDR3 sequence is CASSVGGGFISEAFF. CDR3 nucleotides: TGTGCCAGCAGCGTAGGGGGAGGGTTCATTTCTGAAGCTTTCTTT.

V is TRBV7-2 and J is TRBJ2-5; possible D gene TRBD1, 5 bases. CDR1 is SGHTA, CDR2 FQGNSA, per germline. V was trimmed by 7 bases and J by 5 bases, leaving 14 bases between them. The CDR3 has 13 residues. CDR3 loop: CASTQQVAETQYF. CDR3 DNA: TGTGCCAGCACCCAACAGGTTGCGGAGACCCAGTACTTC.

The chain has TRBV10-3 and TRBJ2-5; D might be TRBD2 (5 bases). Germline V gene sequence: CDR1 ENHRY, CDR2 SYGVKD. This CDR3 has 13 residues. V was clipped by 4 bases and J by 5 bases, with 11 bases between them. The CDR3, as DNA: TGTGCCATCAGTGGATTCGGGATGGAGACCCAGTACTTC. This encodes CAISGFGMETQYF.

The V gene is TRBV5-5, the J gene TRBJ2-7; D is perhaps TRBD1 (6 bases). CDR3 size: 15 residues. Germline CDR1 and CDR2: SGHKS and YYEKEE (reference sequence). Trimming pared 4 bases from V and 0 bases from J, leaving 14 bases between. The CDR3 DNA sequence: TGTGCCAGCAGCCGAATCCAGGGGAGCTCCTACGAGCAGTACTTC. It specifies CASSRIQGSSYEQYF.

CDR3 sequence (DNA): TGTGCCAGTAGTATCAGACAATTCAGCAATCAGCCCCAGCATTTT. Translated, it gives CASSIRQFSNQPQHF. The V call is TRBV19, the J call TRBJ1-5, with no clear D. Trimming took off 3 bases at V and 1 base at J, with 10 bases between the two ends. The CDR3 is 15 residues long. Looked up from germline, CDR1 is LNHDA and CDR2 is SQIVND (reference sequence).

The CDR3 bases are TGTGCCAGCAGCCGTCGGGTGGGGGGAGGTGCGAACACCGGGGAGCTGTTTTTT. It translates to CASSRRVGGGANTGELFF. The rearrangement uses TRBV7-2 and TRBJ2-2, with D possibly being TRBD2 (6 bases). Germline assignment: CDR1 SGHTA and CDR2 FQGNSA. The CDR3 is made up of 18 amino acids. Trimming pared 5 bases from V and 0 bases from J, leaving 19 bases between.

The CDR3 spells CASSLGYSSDTQYF. The CDR3 DNA reads TGTGCCAGCAGCTTAGGGTACTCGTCTGATACGCAGTATTTT. The chain is built from TRBV7-2 and TRBJ2-3; D is unclear. CDR1 and CDR2 (germline): SGHTA, FQGNSA. V was pared by 1 base and J by 6 bases, with 11 bases between. This CDR3 is built from 14 residues.

CDR3 in DNA: TGTGCCAGCAGCCCTGATATAGCGGGGAAGTACGAGCAGTACTTC. This encodes CASSPDIAGKYEQYF. The chain uses TRBV5-4 and TRBJ2-7, with 8 bases lining up with TRBD2. V lost 4 bases and J lost 4; bases outside the gene matches: 10. The germline V gene has CDR1 SGHNT and CDR2 YYREEE (reference sequence). This CDR3 contains 15 residues.

The CDR3 DNA follows: TGTGCCAGCAGCGCGGACAGGCTCTACGAGCAGTACTTC. Protein sequence: CASSADRLYEQYF. The rearrangement uses TRBV5-6 and TRBJ2-7, with 7 bases aligning to TRBD1. Germline lookup yields CDR1 SGHDT and CDR2 YYEEEE. The CDR3 has 13 residues. V gave up 4 bases and J gave up 3 bases; unmatched junction bases: 4.

V gene TRBV14 combines with J gene TRBJ1-2; D is perhaps TRBD1 (6 bases). The V end was cut by 0 bases, the J end by 7 bases, with 18 bases between. Germline V lookup: CDR1 SGHDN, CDR2 FVKESK. There are 16 residues in the CDR3. CDR3 coding DNA: TGTGCCAGCAGCCAAGAATACGGTGCCAGGGGCGGTGGCTACACCTTC. Translation gives CASSQEYGARGGGYTF.

The chain combines TRBV3-1 (or the pseudogene TRBV3-2) with TRBJ1-1; possible D gene TRBD1, 6 bases. V lost 0 bases to trimming and J lost 8 bases, with 13 bases between them. The CDR3 covers 14 residues. Germline lookup yields CDR1 LGHDT and CDR2 YNNKEL (reference sequence). CDR3 sequence: CASSQDLGGEEAFF. CDR3 sequence (DNA): TGTGCCAGCAGCCAAGATCTTGGGGGCGAAGAAGCTTTCTTT.

The chain carries TRBV27 and TRBJ2-5; the D gene is possibly TRBD1 (5 bases). The ends were cut back, 1 base at V and 2 bases at J, with 14 bases in the middle. Germline assignment: CDR1 MNHEY and CDR2 SMNVEV (reference sequence). The length of the CDR3 is 16 residues. CDR3 region: CASSLLGVGQQETQYF. The DNA of the CDR3 is TGTGCCAGCAGTTTATTAGGGGTAGGGCAGCAAGAGACCCAGTACTTC.

V usage is TRBV10-2 and J usage is TRBJ1-2, with 10 bases aligning to TRBD1. The germline V gene has CDR1 WSHSY and CDR2 SAAADI. J gave up 6 bases and V 1 base, and 8 bases lay outside the gene matches. The CDR3 is made up of 16 amino acids. CDR3 bases: TGCGCCAGCAGTGAGTTAGTGGGACAGGGGATCGATGGCTACACCTTC. This encodes CASSELVGQGIDGYTF.